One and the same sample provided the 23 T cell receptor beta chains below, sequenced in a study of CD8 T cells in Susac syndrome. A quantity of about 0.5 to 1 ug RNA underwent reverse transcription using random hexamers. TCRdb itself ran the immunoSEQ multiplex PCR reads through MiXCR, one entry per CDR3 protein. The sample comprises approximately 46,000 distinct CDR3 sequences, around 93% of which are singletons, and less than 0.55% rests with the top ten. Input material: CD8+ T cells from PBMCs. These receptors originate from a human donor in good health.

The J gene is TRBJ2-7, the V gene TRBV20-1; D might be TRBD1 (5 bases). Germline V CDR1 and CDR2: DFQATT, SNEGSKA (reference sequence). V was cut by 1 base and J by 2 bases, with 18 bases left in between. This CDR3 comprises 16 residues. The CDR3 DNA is TGCAGTGCTAGAGGAGACCCTGGACATTGTACCTACGAGCAGTACTTC. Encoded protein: CSARGDPGHCTYEQYF.

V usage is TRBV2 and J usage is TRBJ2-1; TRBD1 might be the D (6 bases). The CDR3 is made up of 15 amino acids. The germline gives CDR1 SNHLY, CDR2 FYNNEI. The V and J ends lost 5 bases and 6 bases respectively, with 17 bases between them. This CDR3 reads CASSRGTVDSNEQFF. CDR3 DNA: TGTGCCAGCAGTAGGGGGACGGTGGACTCCAATGAGCAGTTCTTC.

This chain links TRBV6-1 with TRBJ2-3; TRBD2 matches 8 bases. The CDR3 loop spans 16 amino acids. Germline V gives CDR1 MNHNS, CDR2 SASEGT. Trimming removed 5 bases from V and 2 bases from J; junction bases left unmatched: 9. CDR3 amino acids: CASSKQAGVITDTQYF. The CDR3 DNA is TGTGCCAGCAGTAAACAAGCGGGAGTGATCACAGATACGCAGTATTTT.

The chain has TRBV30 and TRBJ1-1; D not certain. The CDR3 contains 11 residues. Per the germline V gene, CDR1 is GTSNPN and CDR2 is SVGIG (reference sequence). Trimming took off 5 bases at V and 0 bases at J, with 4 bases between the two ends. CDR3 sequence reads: CAWEMNTEAFF. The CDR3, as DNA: TGTGCCTGGGAAATGAACACTGAAGCTTTCTTT.

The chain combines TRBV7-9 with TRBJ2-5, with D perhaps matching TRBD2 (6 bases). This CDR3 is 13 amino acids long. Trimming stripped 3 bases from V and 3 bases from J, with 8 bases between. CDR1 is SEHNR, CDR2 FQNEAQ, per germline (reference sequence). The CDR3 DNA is TGTGCCAGCAGCTTCCCTAGCGAAGAGACCCAGTACTTC. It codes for CASSFPSEETQYF.

The CDR3 DNA reads as TGTGCCAGCAGTCCCGGGACTAGCGGGTCCTACGAGCAGTACTTC. This encodes CASSPGTSGSYEQYF. This chain links TRBV27 with TRBJ2-7; 12 nucleotides align to TRBD2. Germline CDR1 and CDR2: MNHEY and SMNVEV (reference sequence). Trimming took 5 bases from V and 1 from J; bases not matched to a gene: 3. The CDR3 contains 15 residues.

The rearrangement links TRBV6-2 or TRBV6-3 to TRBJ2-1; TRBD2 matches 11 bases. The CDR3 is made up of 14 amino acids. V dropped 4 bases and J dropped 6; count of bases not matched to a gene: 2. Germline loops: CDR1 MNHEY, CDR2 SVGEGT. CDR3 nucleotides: TGTGCCAGCAGTTTACTAGCGGGAGCCAATGAGCAGTTCTTC. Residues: CASSLLAGANEQFF.

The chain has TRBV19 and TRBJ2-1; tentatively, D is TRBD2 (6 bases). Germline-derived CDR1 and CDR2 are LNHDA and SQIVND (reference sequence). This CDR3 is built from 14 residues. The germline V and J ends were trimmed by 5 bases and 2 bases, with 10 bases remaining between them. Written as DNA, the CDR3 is TGTGCCAGTAGTGTCCGGGAGACCTACAATGAGCAGTTCTTC. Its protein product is CASSVRETYNEQFF.

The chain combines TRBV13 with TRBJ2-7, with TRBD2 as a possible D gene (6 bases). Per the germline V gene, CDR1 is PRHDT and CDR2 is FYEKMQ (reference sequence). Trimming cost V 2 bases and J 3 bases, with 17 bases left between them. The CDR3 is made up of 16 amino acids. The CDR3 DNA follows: TGTGCCAGCAGCTTACGCGGGAATGAAGCGAGCTACGAGCAGTACTTC. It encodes CASSLRGNEASYEQYF.

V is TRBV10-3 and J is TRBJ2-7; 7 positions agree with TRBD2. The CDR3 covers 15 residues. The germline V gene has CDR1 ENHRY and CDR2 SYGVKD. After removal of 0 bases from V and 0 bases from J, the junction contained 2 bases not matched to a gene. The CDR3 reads CAISESAGASYEQYF. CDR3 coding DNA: TGTGCCATCAGTGAGTCTGCGGGAGCCTCCTACGAGCAGTACTTC.

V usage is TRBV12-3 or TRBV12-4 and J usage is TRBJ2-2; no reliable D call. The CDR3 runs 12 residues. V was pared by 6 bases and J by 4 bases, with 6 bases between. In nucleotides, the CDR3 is TGTGCCAGCAGCCCGTTCACCGGGGAGCTGTTTTTT. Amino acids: CASSPFTGELFF.

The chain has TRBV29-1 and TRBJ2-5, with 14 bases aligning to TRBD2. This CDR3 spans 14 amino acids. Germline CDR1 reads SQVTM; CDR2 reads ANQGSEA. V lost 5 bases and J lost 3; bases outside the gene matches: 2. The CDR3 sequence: CSVMGLAGEETQYF. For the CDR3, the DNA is TGCAGCGTTATGGGACTAGCGGGAGAAGAGACCCAGTACTTC.

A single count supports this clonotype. DNA for the CDR3: TGTGCCAGCAGCCTTTCCGCCGGGTTAATGAACACTGAAGCTTTCTTT. Its translation is CASSLSAGLMNTEAFF. The chain joins TRBV7-2 to TRBJ1-1; no reliable D call. Germline V lookup: CDR1 SGHTA, CDR2 FQGNSA. CDR3 length: 16 residues. The V end was cut by 5 bases, the J end by 0 bases, with 16 bases between.

CDR3 residues: CASSQGAGYEQYF. The CDR3, as DNA: TGTGCTAGCTCACAGGGGGCAGGCTACGAGCAGTACTTC. V usage is TRBV7-7 and J usage is TRBJ2-7; 9 bases agree with TRBD1. Per the germline V gene, CDR1 is SSHAT and CDR2 is FNYEAQ (reference sequence). The CDR3 runs to 13 residues.

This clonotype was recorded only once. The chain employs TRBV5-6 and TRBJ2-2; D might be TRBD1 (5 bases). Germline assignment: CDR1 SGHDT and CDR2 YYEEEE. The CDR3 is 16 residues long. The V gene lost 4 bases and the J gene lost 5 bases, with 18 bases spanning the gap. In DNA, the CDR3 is TGTGCCAGCAGCCCCCCGGATGACAGACGGACCGGGGAGCTGTTTTTT. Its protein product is CASSPPDDRRTGELFF.

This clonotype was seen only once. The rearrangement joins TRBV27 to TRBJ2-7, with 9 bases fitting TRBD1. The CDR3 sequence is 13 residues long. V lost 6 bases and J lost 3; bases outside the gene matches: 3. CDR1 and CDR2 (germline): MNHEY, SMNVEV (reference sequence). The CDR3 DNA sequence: TGTGCCAGCAGGGTGGACAGGGGCTACGAGCAGTACTTC. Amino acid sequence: CASRVDRGYEQYF.

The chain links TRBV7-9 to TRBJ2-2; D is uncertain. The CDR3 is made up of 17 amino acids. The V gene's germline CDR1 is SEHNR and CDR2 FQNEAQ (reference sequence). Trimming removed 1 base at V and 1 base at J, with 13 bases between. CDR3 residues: CASSLDPARKNTGELFF. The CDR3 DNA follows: TGTGCCAGCAGCTTAGATCCGGCACGAAAGAACACCGGGGAGCTGTTTTTT. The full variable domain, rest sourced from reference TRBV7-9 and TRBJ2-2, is DTGVSQNPRHKITKRGQNVTFRCDPISEHNRLYWYRQTLGQGPEFLTYFQNEAQLEKSRLLSDRFSAERPKGSFSTLEIQRTEQGDSAMYLCASSLDPARKNTGELFFGEGSRLTVL.

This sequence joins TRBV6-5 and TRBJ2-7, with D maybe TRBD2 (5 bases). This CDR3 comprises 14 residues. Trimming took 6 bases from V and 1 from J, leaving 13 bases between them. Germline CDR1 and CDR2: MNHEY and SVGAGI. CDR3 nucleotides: TGTGCCAGCAGCCCCGGACTGGCTTCCTACGAGCAGTACTTC. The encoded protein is CASSPGLASYEQYF.

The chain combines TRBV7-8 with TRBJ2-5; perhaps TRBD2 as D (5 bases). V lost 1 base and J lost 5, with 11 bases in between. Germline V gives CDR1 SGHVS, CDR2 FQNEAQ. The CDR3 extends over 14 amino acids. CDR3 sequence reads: CASSLVPEEETQYF. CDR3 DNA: TGTGCCAGCAGCTTAGTCCCGGAGGAGGAGACCCAGTACTTC.

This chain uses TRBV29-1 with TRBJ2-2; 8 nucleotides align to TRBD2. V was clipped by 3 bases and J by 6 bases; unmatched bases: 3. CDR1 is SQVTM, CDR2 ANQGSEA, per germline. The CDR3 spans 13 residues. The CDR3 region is CSVERGVAGELFF. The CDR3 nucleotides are TGCAGCGTTGAGCGGGGGGTTGCCGGGGAGCTGTTTTTT.

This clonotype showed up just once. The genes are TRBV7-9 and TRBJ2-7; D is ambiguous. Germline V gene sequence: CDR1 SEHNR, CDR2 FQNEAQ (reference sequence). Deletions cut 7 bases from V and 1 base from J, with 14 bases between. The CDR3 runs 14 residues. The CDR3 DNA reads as TGTGCCAGCACTTACCCACCAGATTCCTACGAGCAGTACTTC. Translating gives CASTYPPDSYEQYF.

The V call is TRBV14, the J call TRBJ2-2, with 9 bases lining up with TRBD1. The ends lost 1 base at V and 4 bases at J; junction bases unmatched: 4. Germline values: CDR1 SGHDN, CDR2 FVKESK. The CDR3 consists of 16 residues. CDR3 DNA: TGTGCCAGCAGCCAAGTTCACAGGGGGCGCACCGGGGAGCTGTTTTTT. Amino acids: CASSQVHRGRTGELFF.

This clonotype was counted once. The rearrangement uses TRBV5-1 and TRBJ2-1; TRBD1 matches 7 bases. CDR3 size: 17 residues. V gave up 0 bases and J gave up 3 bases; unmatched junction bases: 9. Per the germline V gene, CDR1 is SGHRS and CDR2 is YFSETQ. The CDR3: CASSLVPTGQLYNEQFF. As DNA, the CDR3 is TGCGCCAGCAGCTTGGTTCCGACGGGACAGCTCTACAATGAGCAGTTCTTC.